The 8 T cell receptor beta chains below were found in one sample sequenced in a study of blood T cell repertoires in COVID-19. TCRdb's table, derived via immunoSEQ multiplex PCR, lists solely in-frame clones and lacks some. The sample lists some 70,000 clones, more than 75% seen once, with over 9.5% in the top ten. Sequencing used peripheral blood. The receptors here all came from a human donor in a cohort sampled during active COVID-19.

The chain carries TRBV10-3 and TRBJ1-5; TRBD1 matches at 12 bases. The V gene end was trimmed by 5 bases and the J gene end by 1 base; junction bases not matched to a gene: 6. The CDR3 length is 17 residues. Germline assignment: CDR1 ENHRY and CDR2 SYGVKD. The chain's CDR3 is CAISPGTGGGSNQPQHF. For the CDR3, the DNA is TGTGCCATCAGTCCCGGGACAGGGGGCGGAAGCAATCAGCCCCAGCATTTT.

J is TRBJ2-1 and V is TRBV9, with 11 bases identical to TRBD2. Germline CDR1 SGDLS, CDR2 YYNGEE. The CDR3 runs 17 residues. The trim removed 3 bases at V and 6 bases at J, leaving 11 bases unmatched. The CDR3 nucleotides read TGTGCCAGCAGCGAGAGGGGAGGGACTAGCGGCCTCAATGAGCAGTTCTTC. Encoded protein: CASSERGGTSGLNEQFF. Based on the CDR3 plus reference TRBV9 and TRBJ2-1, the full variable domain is DSGVTQTPKHLITATGQRVTLRCSPRSGDLSVYWYQQSLDQGLQFLIQYYNGEERAKGNILERFSAQQFPDLHSELNLSSLELGDSALYFCASSERGGTSGLNEQFFGPGTRLTVL.

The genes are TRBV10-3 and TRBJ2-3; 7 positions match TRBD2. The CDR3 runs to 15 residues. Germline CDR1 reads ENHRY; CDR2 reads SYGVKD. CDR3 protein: CAGRRAGEGADTQYF. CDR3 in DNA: TGTGCTGGACGGCGGGCGGGAGAGGGTGCAGATACGCAGTATTTT.

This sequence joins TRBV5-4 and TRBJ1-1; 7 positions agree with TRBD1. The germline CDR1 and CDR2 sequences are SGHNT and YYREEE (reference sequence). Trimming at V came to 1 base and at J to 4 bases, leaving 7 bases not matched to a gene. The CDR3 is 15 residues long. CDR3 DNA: TGTGCCAGCAGCTTGACAGGGGTTGGAGGCACTGAAGCTTTCTTT. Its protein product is CASSLTGVGGTEAFF.

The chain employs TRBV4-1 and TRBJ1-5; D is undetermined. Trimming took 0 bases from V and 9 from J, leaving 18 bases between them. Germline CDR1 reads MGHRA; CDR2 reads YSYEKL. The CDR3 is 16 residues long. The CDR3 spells CASSQESTAIDWPQHF. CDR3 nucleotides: TGCGCCAGCAGCCAAGAAAGTACAGCCATTGATTGGCCCCAGCATTTT.

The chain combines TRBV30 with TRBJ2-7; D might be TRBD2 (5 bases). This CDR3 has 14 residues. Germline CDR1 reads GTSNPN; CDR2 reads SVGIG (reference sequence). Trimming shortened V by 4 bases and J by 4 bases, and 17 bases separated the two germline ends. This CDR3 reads CAWTPGLRGYEQYF. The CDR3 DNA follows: TGTGCCTGGACCCCCGGCCTTAGAGGGTACGAGCAGTACTTC.

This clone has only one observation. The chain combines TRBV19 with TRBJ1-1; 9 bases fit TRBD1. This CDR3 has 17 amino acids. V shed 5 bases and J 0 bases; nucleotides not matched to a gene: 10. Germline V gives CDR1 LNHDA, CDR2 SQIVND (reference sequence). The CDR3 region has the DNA TGTGCCAGTAGTCCCCTAGACAGGGGGGTCATGAACACTGAAGCTTTCTTT. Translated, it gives CASSPLDRGVMNTEAFF.

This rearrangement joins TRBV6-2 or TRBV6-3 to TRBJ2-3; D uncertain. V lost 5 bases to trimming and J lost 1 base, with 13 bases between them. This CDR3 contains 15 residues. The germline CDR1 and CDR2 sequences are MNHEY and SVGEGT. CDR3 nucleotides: TGTGCCAGCAGTGGCTCCCTGGCCCGCACAGATACGCAGTATTTT. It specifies CASSGSLARTDTQYF.